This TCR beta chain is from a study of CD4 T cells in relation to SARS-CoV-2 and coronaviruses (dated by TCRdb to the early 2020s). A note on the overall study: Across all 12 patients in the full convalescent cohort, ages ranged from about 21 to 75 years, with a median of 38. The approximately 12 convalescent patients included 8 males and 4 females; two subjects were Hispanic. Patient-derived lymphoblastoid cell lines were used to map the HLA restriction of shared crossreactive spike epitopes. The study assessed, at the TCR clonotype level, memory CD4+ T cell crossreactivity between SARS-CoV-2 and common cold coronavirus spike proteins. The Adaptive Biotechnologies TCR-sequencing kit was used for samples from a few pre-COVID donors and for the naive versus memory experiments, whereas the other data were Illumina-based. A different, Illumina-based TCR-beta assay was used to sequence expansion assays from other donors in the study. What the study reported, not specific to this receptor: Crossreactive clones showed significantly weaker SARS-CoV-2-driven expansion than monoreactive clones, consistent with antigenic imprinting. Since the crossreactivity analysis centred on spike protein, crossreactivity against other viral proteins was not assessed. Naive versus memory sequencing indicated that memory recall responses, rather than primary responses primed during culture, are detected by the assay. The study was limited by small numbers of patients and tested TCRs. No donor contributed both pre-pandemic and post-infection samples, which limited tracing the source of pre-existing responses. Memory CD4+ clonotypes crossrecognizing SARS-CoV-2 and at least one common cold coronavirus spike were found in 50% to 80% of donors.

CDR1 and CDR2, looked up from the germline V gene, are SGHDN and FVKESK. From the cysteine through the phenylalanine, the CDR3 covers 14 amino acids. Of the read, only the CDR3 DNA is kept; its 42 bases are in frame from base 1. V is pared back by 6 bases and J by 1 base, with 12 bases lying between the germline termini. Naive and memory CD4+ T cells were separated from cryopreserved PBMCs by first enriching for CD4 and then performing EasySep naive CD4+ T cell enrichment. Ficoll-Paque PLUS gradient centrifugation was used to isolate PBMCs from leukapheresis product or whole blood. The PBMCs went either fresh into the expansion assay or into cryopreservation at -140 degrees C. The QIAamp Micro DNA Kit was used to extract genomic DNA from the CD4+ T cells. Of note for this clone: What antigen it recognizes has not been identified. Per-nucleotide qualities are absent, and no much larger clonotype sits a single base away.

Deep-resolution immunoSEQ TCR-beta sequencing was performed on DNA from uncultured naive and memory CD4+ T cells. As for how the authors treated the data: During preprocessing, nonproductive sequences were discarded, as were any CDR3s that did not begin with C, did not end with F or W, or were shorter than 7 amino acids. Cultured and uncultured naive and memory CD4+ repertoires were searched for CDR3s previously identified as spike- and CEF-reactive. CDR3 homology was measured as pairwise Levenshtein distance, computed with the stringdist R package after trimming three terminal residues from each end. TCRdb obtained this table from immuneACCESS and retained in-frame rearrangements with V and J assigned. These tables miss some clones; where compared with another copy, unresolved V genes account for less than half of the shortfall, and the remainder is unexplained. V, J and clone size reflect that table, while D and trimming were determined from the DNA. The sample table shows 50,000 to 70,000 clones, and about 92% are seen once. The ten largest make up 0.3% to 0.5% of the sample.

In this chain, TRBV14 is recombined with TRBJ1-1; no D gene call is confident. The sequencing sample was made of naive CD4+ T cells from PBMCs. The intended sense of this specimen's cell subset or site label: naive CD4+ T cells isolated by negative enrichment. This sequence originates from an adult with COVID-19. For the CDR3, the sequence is CASRTWAGNTEAFF. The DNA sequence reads TGTGCCAGCAGAACTTGGGCAGGGAACACTGAAGCTTTCTTT.